This TCR beta chain was observed in a study of blood T cell repertoires in COVID-19. For the study at large: Samples representing acute and convalescent COVID-19 were sourced from the United States, Italy and Spain. Nucleic acid was either cDNA or gDNA, and it came from T cells, B-cell-depleted T cells, or PBMCs.

Authors' data handling: The assay estimated nucleated cells by amplifying reference gene primers. Here immunoSEQ multiplex PCR was the method, and the copy in TCRdb shows in-frame clones only, minus some. V and J calls and clone size are those listed in that table; D and trimming were worked out from the DNA. The sample comprises tens of thousands of clones, over 80% of which are singletons, and roughly 5.5% rests with the top ten. In this sample, this clone turned up once. The germline V gene has CDR1 WNHNN and CDR2 SYGVQD (reference sequence). Trimming shortened V by 0 bases and J by 6 bases, and 6 bases separated the two germline ends. The CDR3 covers 12 residues.

V usage is TRBV10-1 and J usage is TRBJ2-7; D is uncertain. This clonotype was sampled from a man between 65 and 85 years old with acute or convalescent COVID-19. The sample taken for sequencing was peripheral blood. The CDR3 sequence: CASSESEREQYF. The CDR3 region has the DNA TGCGCCAGCAGTGAGTCGGAGCGCGAGCAGTACTTC.